This T cell receptor beta chain was captured by sequencing in a study of T-cell reconstitution after alpha-beta-depleted transplantation in children. General observations from the study: A year post-transplant, T-cell counts and diversity derived mostly from newly produced T cells. Several hundred graft clones that had expanded were reportedly the source of alpha-beta T cells about two months after transplant.

Comment on this clonotype: The target antigen is unknown. Without the conserved terminal phenylalanine or tryptophan, this CDR3 likely stems from a read error.

Unique molecular identifiers featured in how the TCRbeta library was prepared. TCRdb used MiXCR to reprocess the PCR reads, holding one entry per CDR3 protein. The sample lists some 460,000 distinct CDR3 sequences, roughly 16% occurring once. This material consisted of PBMCs, mostly from graft donor cells, taken 360 days after TCRalphabeta/CD19-depleted stem cell transplant. This clonotype originated in a boy in the first two years of life who had a stem cell transplant for Wiskott-Aldrich syndrome, so the T cells may come from the graft donor.

This chain's CDR3 is CASSLGTSGIYEQYY. The CDR3 bases are TGTGCCAGCAGCTTAGGGACTAGCGGGATTTACGAGCAGTACTAC. The J gene is TRBJ2-7, the V gene TRBV7-2, with TRBD2 matching over 12 bases. The CDR3 runs 15 residues. Trimming at V came to 1 base and at J to 4 bases, leaving 2 bases not matched to a gene. Looked up from germline, CDR1 is SGHTA and CDR2 is FQGNSA.